The clone carrying this T cell receptor beta chain appeared many times. Antigen: not known. The sample belongs to a study of naive and memory T cell subsets. Amplification of ligated cDNA took four PCR rounds with SP2 and nested alpha and beta constant primers. For blood and skin samples, reverse transcription used TCR alpha and beta constant primers. TCRdb called the UMI-ligation and nested PCR reads again in MiXCR, with one record for every CDR3 protein. The data show over 13,000 distinct CDR3 sequences, about 5.5% seen once. Specified treatment: skin biopsy from PPD injection site in Mantoux-positive individual. An oligonucleotide containing a UMI was ligated to the 3' end of TCR cDNA. Skin biopsies came from PPD injection sites in Mantoux-positive individuals. V lost 0 bases and J lost 0, with 7 bases in between. CDR1 SGDLS and CDR2 YYNGEE come from the germline V gene. This CDR3 region has 15 residues.

General study results and limits: Tuberculin site TCR excess was interpreted as type IV hypersensitivity infiltration. TCR transcript changes with activation or differentiation may affect this RNA method.

This chain uses TRBV9 with TRBJ1-3; no firm D call. The sequence was obtained from an adult in good health. Sequencing was performed on skin, taken from a tuberculin skin test site. CDR3 in amino acids: CASSVDHSSGNTIYF. In nucleotides, the CDR3 is TGTGCCAGCAGCGTAGATCACAGCTCTGGAAACACCATATATTTT.